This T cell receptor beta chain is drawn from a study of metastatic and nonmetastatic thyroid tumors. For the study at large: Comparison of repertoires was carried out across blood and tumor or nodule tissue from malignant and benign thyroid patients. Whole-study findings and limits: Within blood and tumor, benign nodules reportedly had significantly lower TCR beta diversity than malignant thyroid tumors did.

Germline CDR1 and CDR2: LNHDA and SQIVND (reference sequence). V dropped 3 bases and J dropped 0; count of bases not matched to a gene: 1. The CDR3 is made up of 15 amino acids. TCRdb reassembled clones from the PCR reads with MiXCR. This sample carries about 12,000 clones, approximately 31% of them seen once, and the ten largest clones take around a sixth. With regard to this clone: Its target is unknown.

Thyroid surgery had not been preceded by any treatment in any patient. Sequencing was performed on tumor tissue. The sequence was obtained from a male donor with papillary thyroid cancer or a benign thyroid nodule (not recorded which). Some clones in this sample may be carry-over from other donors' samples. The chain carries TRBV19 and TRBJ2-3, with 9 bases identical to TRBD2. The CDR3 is CASSMAGGSTDTQYF. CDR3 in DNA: TGTGCCAGTAGTATGGCGGGAGGGAGCACAGATACGCAGTATTTT.